The next 21 T cell receptor beta chains were all read from a single sample in a study of blood T cell repertoires in COVID-19. Assay: immunoSEQ multiplex PCR; the TCRdb copy retains only in-frame clones and omits some. The data show 250,000 to 300,000 clones, roughly 89% seen once. The specimen sequenced was peripheral blood. These receptors were obtained from a woman in her twenties or thirties with COVID-19, enrolled during active disease.

This chain joins TRBV15 and TRBJ1-2, with TRBD1 identical over 10 bases. Germline loops: CDR1 LNHNV, CDR2 YYDKDF (reference sequence). Losses at the gene ends were 0 bases for V and 6 bases for J; bases not matched to a gene: 4. The CDR3 runs to 15 residues. CDR3 DNA sequence: TGTGCCACCAGCAGAGAAGGGGACAGGGGAGATGGCTACACCTTC. It is translated as CATSREGDRGDGYTF.

The J gene is TRBJ2-7, the V gene TRBV5-6; the match to TRBD1 covers 7 bases. Trimming at V came to 4 bases and at J to 4 bases, leaving 2 bases not matched to a gene. The CDR3 runs to 12 residues. CDR1 is SGHDT, CDR2 YYEEEE, per germline. The CDR3 sequence is CASSGDSYEQYF. In DNA form, the CDR3 reads TGTGCCAGCAGCGGGGACAGTTACGAGCAGTACTTC.

J is TRBJ1-2 and V is TRBV3-1 (or the pseudogene TRBV3-2); 11 positions agree with TRBD1. The trim removed 4 bases at V and 8 bases at J, leaving 9 bases unmatched. Germline loops: CDR1 LGHDT, CDR2 YNNKEL (reference sequence). The CDR3 runs to 15 residues. This CDR3 is CASSPRTGGLRGYTF. The CDR3 nucleotides are TGTGCCAGCAGCCCTCGGACAGGGGGCTTGAGGGGCTACACCTTC.

The table lists this clone with a few counts. J is TRBJ2-7 and V is TRBV11-2; D is possibly TRBD2 (5 bases). Germline loops: CDR1 SGHAT, CDR2 FQNNGV. Trimming took 4 bases from V and 4 from J, leaving 5 bases between them. The CDR3 contains 11 residues. The CDR3 DNA sequence: TGTGCCAGCAGCTCGGGGTACGAGCAGTACTTC. The encoded protein is CASSSGYEQYF.

V and J are TRBV3-1 (or the pseudogene TRBV3-2) and TRBJ1-2; 9 bases are a match to TRBD1. Germline assignment: CDR1 LGHDT and CDR2 YNNKEL (reference sequence). The CDR3 runs to 15 residues. J was trimmed by 2 bases and V by 4 bases; bases with no gene match: 5. CDR3 residues: CASSPLGTGNYGYTF. CDR3 bases: TGTGCCAGCAGCCCCCTAGGGACAGGGAACTATGGCTACACCTTC.

The chain couples TRBV4-1 to TRBJ1-2, with TRBD1 matching over 7 bases. There are 15 residues in the CDR3. V lost 2 bases, J lost 0 bases, and 3 bases stayed unmatched. From germline, CDR1 is MGHRA and CDR2 YSYEKL. In DNA, the CDR3 is TGCGCCAGCAGCCAAAGCCAGGGGGCTAACTATGGCTACACCTTC. It encodes CASSQSQGANYGYTF.

The rearrangement joins TRBV28 to TRBJ2-2; 12 nucleotides align to TRBD2. CDR3 length: 14 amino acids. CDR1 and CDR2 from the germline V gene are MDHEN and SYDVKM. Trimming at V came to 6 bases and at J to 6 bases, leaving 2 bases not matched to a gene. The CDR3 region is CASSRTSGAGELFF. The CDR3 DNA reads as TGTGCCAGCAGCCGGACTAGCGGGGCCGGGGAGCTGTTTTTT.

V and J are TRBV6-5 and TRBJ2-7; tentatively, D is TRBD1 (6 bases). CDR3 size: 15 residues. V shed 7 bases and J shed 2 bases, with 18 bases lying between them. CDR1 and CDR2 (germline): MNHEY, SVGAGI. The CDR3 region is CASIADRKPTYEQYF. CDR3 nucleotide sequence: TGTGCCAGCATTGCCGACAGGAAACCCACCTACGAGCAGTACTTC.

V and J are TRBV11-2 and TRBJ2-3; no clear D. CDR1 is SGHAT and CDR2 is FQNNGV in the germline V gene. This CDR3 is 16 amino acids long. V lost 0 bases and J lost 6, with 16 bases in between. The DNA for the CDR3 is TGTGCCAGCAGCTTAGATATAACGCGTCAATCGGATACGCAGTATTTT. Its protein product is CASSLDITRQSDTQYF.

This clone was detected once. The rearrangement uses TRBV12-3 or TRBV12-4 and TRBJ2-1; D is perhaps TRBD1 (5 bases). Trimming pared 7 bases from V and 8 bases from J, leaving 9 bases between. The CDR3 runs 11 residues. Here the CDR3 DNA reads TGTGCCAGCAAGCTCAGGGATGAGCAGTTCTTC. This gives the protein CASKLRDEQFF.

In its sample, this clone was seen a few times. Distinct nucleotide sequences in the sample also encode this CDR3. This sequence joins TRBV9 and TRBJ2-7, with a tentative D call TRBD2 (7 bases). CDR3 length: 16 amino acids. Germline lookup yields CDR1 SGDLS and CDR2 YYNGEE. V was cut by 0 bases and J by 1 base, with 14 bases left in between. As DNA, the CDR3 is TGTGCCAGCAGCGTAGATGGGGGGGCCGATTCCTACGAGCAGTACTTC. It yields the protein CASSVDGGADSYEQYF.

The chain uses TRBV3-1 (or the pseudogene TRBV3-2) and TRBJ1-2; 7 nucleotides line up with TRBD1. This CDR3 has 16 residues. Germline V gene data show CDR1 as LGHDT and CDR2 as YNNKEL (reference sequence). V shed 3 bases, J shed 3 bases, and the junction held 10 bases outside the gene matches. CDR3 amino acids: CASSQTDLGTDYGYTF. Written as DNA, the CDR3 is TGTGCCAGCAGCCAGACCGATTTAGGGACAGACTATGGCTACACCTTC.

The chain has TRBV5-5 and TRBJ2-5; D unclear. This CDR3 has 13 residues. Trimming took 4 bases from V and 4 from J, leaving 11 bases between them. CDR1 is SGHKS, CDR2 YYEKEE, per germline (reference sequence). CDR3 in amino acids: CASSHDSPETQYF. DNA for the CDR3: TGTGCCAGCAGCCACGACTCCCCAGAGACCCAGTACTTC.

A few counts support this clone. This sequence joins TRBV5-4 and TRBJ2-7, with TRBD1 matching 7 bases. CDR3 size: 14 residues. The V and J ends lost 3 bases and 7 bases, in that order; junction bases with no gene match: 10. The germline CDR1 and CDR2 sequences are SGHNT and YYREEE (reference sequence). The CDR3 loop is CASSSWDSRYEQYF. The CDR3, as DNA: TGTGCCAGCAGCTCATGGGACAGTCGCTATGAGCAGTACTTC.

J is TRBJ2-2 and V is TRBV19, with 9 bases fitting TRBD2. V shed 1 base, J shed 6 bases, and the junction held 9 bases outside the gene matches. Germline V gene lookup returns CDR1 LNHDA and CDR2 SQIVND (reference sequence). CDR3 size: 17 residues. DNA of the CDR3: TGTGCCAGTAGTATAGGCAAGGTAGCGGGGGCCTCCGGGGAGCTGTTTTTT. Amino acid sequence: CASSIGKVAGASGELFF.

The chain is built from TRBV14 and TRBJ1-6; D not certain. Germline V gene lookup returns CDR1 SGHDN and CDR2 FVKESK. Trimming cost V 2 bases and J 6 bases, with 5 bases left between them. The length of the CDR3 is 13 residues. CDR3 protein: CASSQQRNSPLHF. CDR3 nucleotide sequence: TGTGCCAGCAGCCAACAGCGTAATTCACCCCTCCACTTT.

The chain joins TRBV11-2 to TRBJ1-2; 7 nucleotides align to TRBD1. After removal of 5 bases from V and 4 bases from J, the junction contained 7 bases not matched to a gene. The V gene's germline CDR1 is SGHAT and CDR2 FQNNGV. This CDR3 has 14 residues. CDR3 DNA: TGTGCCAGCAGCCCCGGACAGGTAGTCTATGGCTACACCTTC. It encodes CASSPGQVVYGYTF.

The chain joins TRBV18 to TRBJ2-1; D ambiguous. There are 14 residues in the CDR3. Trimming stripped 2 bases from V and 0 bases from J, with 5 bases between. CDR1 KGHSH and CDR2 LQKENI come from the germline V gene. The chain's CDR3 is CASSPSLSYNEQFF. The CDR3 DNA reads as TGTGCCAGCTCACCATCCCTCTCCTACAATGAGCAGTTCTTC.

This chain uses TRBV19 with TRBJ1-5; D not certain. V gave up 7 bases and J gave up 1 base, with 11 bases separating them. This CDR3 contains 14 residues. Germline V gene sequence: CDR1 LNHDA, CDR2 SQIVND (reference sequence). CDR3 coding DNA: TGTGCCAGTATTCTCTCAGAAAGCAATCAGCCCCAGCATTTT. This sequence encodes CASILSESNQPQHF.

This clone was observed once. This sequence joins TRBV18 and TRBJ1-6, with 7 bases lining up with TRBD1. V shed 3 bases and J 6 bases; nucleotides not matched to a gene: 2. Germline CDR1 is KGHSH and CDR2 is LQKENI. The CDR3 runs to 14 residues. In DNA, the CDR3 is TGTGCCAGCTCACCTGGGACAGTTAATTCACCCCTCCACTTT. Its translation: CASSPGTVNSPLHF.

The chain is built from TRBV18 and TRBJ1-2, with 7 bases matching TRBD1. The length of the CDR3 is 12 residues. Unmatched junction bases numbered 6, after V lost 6 bases and J lost 8 bases. Germline V lookup: CDR1 KGHSH, CDR2 LQKENI. CDR3 sequence reads: CASSRQGGGYTF. As DNA, the CDR3 is TGTGCCAGCTCCCGACAGGGTGGCGGCTACACCTTC.